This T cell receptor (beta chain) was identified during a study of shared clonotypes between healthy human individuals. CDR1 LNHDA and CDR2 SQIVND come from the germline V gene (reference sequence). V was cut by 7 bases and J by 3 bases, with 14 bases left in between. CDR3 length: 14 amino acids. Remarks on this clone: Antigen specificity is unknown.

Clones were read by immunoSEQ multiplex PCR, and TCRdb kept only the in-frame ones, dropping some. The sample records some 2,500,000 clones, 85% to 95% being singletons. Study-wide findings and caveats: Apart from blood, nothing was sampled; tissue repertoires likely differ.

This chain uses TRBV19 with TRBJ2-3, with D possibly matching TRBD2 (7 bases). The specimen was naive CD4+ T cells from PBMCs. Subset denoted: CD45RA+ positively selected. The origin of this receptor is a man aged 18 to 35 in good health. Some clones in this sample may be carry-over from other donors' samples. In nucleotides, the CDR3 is TGTGCCAGTACCCCGGGGGGCAAGACAGATACGCAGTATTTT. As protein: CASTPGGKTDTQYF.